This TCR beta chain was documented in a study of PD-L1 blockade in urothelial cancer (dated by TCRdb to about 2017). Concerning the study at large: All patients started therapy at some point between 2014 and 2016 and received atezolizumab 1,200 mg intravenously every 3 weeks. About 90% of the 29 patients were males with bladder-origin urothelial cancer, and about 65% of the roughly 30 reported a prior smoking history. Patients had an ECOG performance status of 0 or 1 and had received between 0 and 3 prior chemotherapy regimens. Blood samples were analyzed 3 weeks after the start of treatment (second dose) and 6 weeks after the start of treatment. Blood samples gave a median of around 140,000 T cells and approximately 80,000 unique TCRs, with a median clonality of around 0.074. An exploratory multi-omic analysis was conducted of the somatic, immune and clinical correlates of response to PD-L1 blockade with atezolizumab in urothelial cancer. Pretreatment tumor samples and matched peripheral blood, collected serially before and after atezolizumab treatment, underwent TCR sequencing. Progression-free survival longer than 6 months counted as durable clinical benefit, and TCR features were additionally tested against both progression-free and overall survival. Whole exome sequencing and RNA sequencing of pretreatment tumors were performed alongside TCR sequencing in the same patients. Nine patients reached durable clinical benefit, while 15 to 20 patients did not. Pretreatment blood TCR-seq was available for twenty-nine patients, at least one posttreatment blood collection was obtained for about 24 patients, and tumor TCR-seq was available for about 24 patients. Overall results and qualifications from the work: Among patients with durable benefit, tumor-associated TCR clones showed greater expansion in peripheral blood 3 weeks after treatment started (n of about 21, p = 0.022). Improved progression-free and overall survival was associated with having pretreatment peripheral blood TCR clonality below the median. Because the sample size was small (n ≈ 27) and many exploratory analyses were performed, the results are intended to be hypothesis-generating.

This clone has only a few counts. No cognate antigen has been identified for it. Base quality data are lacking; no much larger clone is found one base away. CDR1 and CDR2 are read off the germline V gene as KGHSH and LQKENI. Inclusive of the bounding cysteine and phenylalanine, the CDR3 is 16 residues long. This entry keeps only the CDR3 DNA: 48 bases, framed from base 1. Unmatched junction bases come to 12, with V trimmed by 3 bases and J by 5 bases. To estimate absolute template abundance from read counts, synthetic TCR analog templates were spiked into each PCR. The immunoSEQ assay used bias-controlled V and J gene primers to amplify TCRbeta CDR3 regions from genomic DNA. Rearranged TCRbeta segments were sequenced at approximately 20X coverage. The authors' analysis ran thus. Clustering was used to correct sequencing errors, and CDR3s were annotated against IMGT to assign V, D and J genes. Out-of-frame and stop-codon sequences were excluded, and only productive TCRbeta rearrangements were used in downstream analyses. Clonality was computed as one minus Shannon entropy normalized by the log of the number of unique productive sequences. Fisher's exact test with Benjamini-Hochberg correction, using a cutoff of adjusted p below 0.01, was how clones that differed between time points or between blood and tumor were identified. Here the immuneACCESS table is served through TCRdb, limited to in-frame sequences with V and J called. Missing clones are a known gap in these copies; in checked studies unresolved V genes cover under half, and the rest lacks a known reason. V and J calls and clone size are given by that table; D and trimming were obtained from the DNA. The sample profile shows 85,000 to 95,000 clones; nearly 90% of them were found once. The ten largest clones take up around 1.5% of the sample.

In the paper's terms, the time point label means: pretreatment peripheral blood. A total of approximately 27 patients with locally advanced or metastatic urothelial carcinoma, treated at Memorial Sloan Kettering on a trial protocol, made up the cohort. Peripheral blood mononuclear cells were collected pretreatment and during treatment, with between 1 and 8 total time points per patient. The Qiagen DNeasy Blood extraction kit was used to purify genomic DNA from total PBMCs and tumor samples. Collected pretreatment and during treatment, PBMCs were isolated and stored as previously described. The source was PBMCs, collected around atezolizumab (anti-PD-L1) treatment. This receptor chain uses TRBV18 and TRBJ1-2, and 7 bases in between align with TRBD1. The receptor was isolated from a man between 60 and 70 years old with urothelial cancer. The sequence in DNA is TGTGCCAGCTCACCGGCCAGAACAGGGGCCGCTTATGGCTACACCTTC. The resulting protein is CASSPARTGAAYGYTF. Joined to the reference TRBV18 and TRBJ1-2 proteins, this CDR3 gives the full variable domain: NAGVMQNPRHLVRRRGQEARLRCSPMKGHSHVYWYRQLPEEGLKFMVYLQKENIIDESGMPKERFSAEFPKEGPSILRIQQVVRGDSAAYFCASSPARTGAAYGYTFGSGTRLTVV.